The clone carrying this T cell receptor (beta chain) was seen ten or more times. Germline V CDR1 and CDR2: SGHDN, FVKESK. The CDR3 length is 15 residues. Trimming stripped 4 bases from V and 0 bases from J, with 11 bases between. The data were taken from a study of T cells in Graves' hyperthyroidism and ophthalmopathy. Regions amplified from RNA transcripts were the TCR beta CDR3 regions. Researchers ran a first-round RT-PCR on the TCR CDR3 using the HTBI primer set. In TCRdb, the multiplex PCR reads were re-called with MiXCR into one record per CDR3 protein. The sample holds around 690,000 distinct CDR3 sequences, roughly 17% seen once.

The sequenced sample consisted of blood. The gene calls are TRBV14 and TRBJ2-3, with D perhaps matching TRBD2 (6 bases). The TCR sequence derives from a man between 50 and 59 years old with Graves' hyperthyroidism. CDR3 DNA: TGTGCCAGCAGCCGGGTACGGGGGAGCACAGATACGCAGTATTTT. Its protein product is CASSRVRGSTDTQYF.